This T cell receptor beta chain is from a study of PD-1 blockade in classical Hodgkin lymphoma (dated by TCRdb to 2018 to 2020). Broadly, across the study: Nivolumab dosing was 3 mg/kg intravenously every 2 weeks, continuing until either disease progression or unacceptable toxicity. To define a peripheral blood immune signature of response to PD-1 blockade in classical Hodgkin lymphoma, the study combined TCR beta sequencing with CyTOF.

The study at large found these results: Trial patients achieving complete response had baseline diversity similar to newly diagnosed patients, whereas partial responders and progressors had significantly lower diversity. The study was limited to a single clinical trial cohort, and causes of repertoire differences, possibly disease activity or prior therapy, remained undefined. A significant rise by C4D1 was seen in CD4+ but not CD8+ TCR diversity (p=0.0027 vs p=0.16), with the rise being most apparent in complete responders (p=0.02). Lower diversity was seen in patients whose nivolumab began less than 1 year after ASCT, and these patients were left out of later analyses so that immune reconstitution would not confound the results. Baseline TCR diversity was reported to be lower in newly diagnosed patients than in healthy donors, and even lower in relapsed/refractory patients.

Concerning this clone itself: The clone's antigen remains unknown. No base-level quality is on record; no much larger clone is a single base apart.

The junction carries 12 bases between V and J, which are trimmed by 1 base and 2 bases respectively. Taken from cysteine to phenylalanine, the CDR3 has 16 residues. Just CDR3 DNA is preserved here, 48 bases in frame from base 1. The germline V gene encodes CDR1 LNHDA and CDR2 SQIVND (reference sequence). The Qiagen DNeasy kit was used to extract genomic DNA both from unsorted PBMCs and from the negatively selected CD4+ and CD8+ fractions. Amplification of TCR beta CDR3 regions was done by immunoSEQ multiplex PCR with primers that anneal to V and J segments. A synthetic immune receptor repertoire was used to minimize amplification bias, and any remaining bias was removed computationally after sequencing. Turning to the authors' computational methods: Repertoire diversity was quantified as the Shannon entropy index using custom Python scripts. Unsorted, CD4+ and CD8+ repertoires were examined separately, except in combined analyses, for which CD4+ and CD8+ sequences were merged in silico. A clone counted as expanded when the clone's frequency after treatment rose at least 2-fold relative to C1D1, and clones undetected at baseline were given a pseudocount of 0.5. Clones with 0 or 1 copy at C1D1 were defined as singleton clones, while clones with 2 or more copies were defined as non-singleton clones. By matching protein sequences in sorted samples from the same patient, clones expanded in unsorted samples were annotated as CD4+, CD8+ or unknown. Diversity changes from C1D1 to C4D1 were tested in paired samples using Wilcoxon tests. Not all clones reach the TCRdb copy of this immuneACCESS table, which keeps in-frame sequences only. Checked studies attribute under half of the gap to unresolved V genes and leave the rest unexplained. The V and J calls and clone size are taken from that table; D and trimming were inferred from the DNA. Across this sample there are 40,000 to 55,000 clones, with about 80% seen only once. The biggest ten clones account for roughly a fifth of the sample.

This specimen's time point label, interpreted: cycle 4 day 1 (C4D1), after less than seven weeks of nivolumab. Every trial patient had relapsed after autologous stem cell transplantation, and cohorts A, B and C differed in prior brentuximab vedotin exposure. The trial cohort comprised fewer than 65 patients with relapsed/refractory classical Hodgkin lymphoma whose best overall responses were complete response, partial response or progressive disease. Single-agent nivolumab was administered to trial patients in the multi-cohort phase II CheckMate 205 trial. Best overall response was determined by an independent review committee according to the 2007 International Working Group response criteria. Trial PBMCs were obtained immediately prior to nivolumab initiation (C1D1) and on therapy at cycle 2 day 1 and cycle 4 day 1. After peripheral blood was drawn into 8 mL Vacutainer Cell Preparation Tubes, PBMCs were isolated by centrifugation and then cryopreserved.

Recombination connected TRBV19 to TRBJ2-1, with the D call perhaps TRBD1 or TRBD2, as 5 bases match in each case. The sequences come from peripheral blood mononuclear cells (PBMCs), collected before the fourth cycle of nivolumab. This clonotype was sampled from a human donor with classical Hodgkin lymphoma. The CDR3 in this case is CASSIGSGQTYNEQFF. The nucleotide sequence reads TGTGCCAGTAGTATAGGGTCGGGGCAGACCTACAATGAGCAGTTCTTC.